The 28 T cell receptor beta chains given below trace back to one sample, sequenced in a study of blood T cell repertoires in COVID-19. Sequencing used immunoSEQ multiplex PCR; TCRdb keeps in-frame clones, though not all of them. Among 100,000 to 150,000 clones, about 89% were seen once, and the ten largest hold about 4.1%. Sequencing input: peripheral blood. The receptors originated from a man between 60 and 75 years old with COVID-19, enrolled during active disease.

The genes are TRBV29-1 and TRBJ1-1, with a tentative D call TRBD1 (5 bases). Trimming took off 7 bases at V and 0 bases at J, with 12 bases between the two ends. CDR1 is SQVTM and CDR2 is ANQGSEA in the germline V gene. The length of the CDR3 is 13 residues. The CDR3 bases are TGCAGCGCTTCACTGACAGTGAACACTGAAGCTTTCTTT. Amino acid sequence: CSASLTVNTEAFF.

The chain carries TRBV11-2 and TRBJ2-1; 8 bases fit TRBD1. This CDR3 region has 14 residues. Germline assignment: CDR1 SGHAT and CDR2 FQNNGV. The junction had 3 bases not matched to a gene; V was cut back by 8 bases and J by 0 bases. The CDR3 loop reads CASQDRVSYNEQFF. The CDR3 DNA sequence: TGTGCCAGCCAGGACAGGGTCTCCTACAATGAGCAGTTCTTC.

The V and J genes are TRBV12-3 or TRBV12-4 and TRBJ2-7; maybe TRBD1 (6 bases). The V end lost 2 bases, the J end lost 4 bases, and 6 bases lay between the germline ends. The CDR3 contains 12 residues. CDR3 amino acids: CASSLQGYEQYF. CDR3 in DNA: TGTGCCAGCAGTTTACAGGGGTACGAGCAGTACTTC.

The chain carries TRBV4-1 and TRBJ2-7; possibly TRBD2 for D (6 bases). Germline V gene sequence: CDR1 MGHRA, CDR2 YSYEKL. Trimming left V 8 bases short and J 5 bases short, with 19 bases between. The CDR3 spans 14 residues. CDR3 nucleotide sequence: TGCGCCAGCCGGTCCGAGGAGGGAAGGGACGAGCAGTACTTC. As protein: CASRSEEGRDEQYF.

DNA of the CDR3: TGTGCCATCGGGACAGGGTGGAATGAAAAACTGTTTTTT. Residues: CAIGTGWNEKLFF. The rearrangement links TRBV28 to TRBJ1-4; 9 bases fit TRBD1. This CDR3 has 13 amino acids. Germline V lookup: CDR1 MDHEN, CDR2 SYDVKM. V shed 10 bases, J shed 5 bases, and the junction held 5 bases outside the gene matches.

The count of this clone is one. This sequence joins TRBV7-9 and TRBJ2-5; D remains unclear. CDR3 length: 11 residues. From germline, CDR1 is SEHNR and CDR2 FQNEAQ (reference sequence). V was trimmed by 8 bases and J by 5 bases, leaving 9 bases between them. The CDR3 DNA sequence: TGTGCCAGCGGCACAACGGAGACCCAGTACTTC. This encodes CASGTTETQYF.

This clone has a handful of counts. Additional DNA sequences in this sample encode the identical CDR3. The V call is TRBV2, the J call TRBJ1-6; the match to TRBD1 covers 9 bases. With V trimmed by 2 bases and J by 6 bases, 2 bases remained unmatched. Germline V gene sequence: CDR1 SNHLY, CDR2 FYNNEI. The CDR3 loop spans 15 amino acids. CDR3 sequence: CASSELTGGNSPLHF. In nucleotides, the CDR3 is TGTGCCAGCAGTGAACTGACAGGGGGTAATTCACCCCTCCACTTT.

The chain employs TRBV7-9 and TRBJ1-2; TRBD1 matches 9 bases. The CDR3 extends over 14 amino acids. CDR1 is SEHNR and CDR2 is FQNEAQ in the germline V gene (reference sequence). J lost 5 bases, V lost 6 bases, and 7 bases had no gene match. The CDR3 here is CASSPGTGQYGYTF. As DNA, the CDR3 is TGTGCCAGCAGTCCCGGGACAGGGCAATATGGCTACACCTTC.

J is TRBJ2-1 and V is TRBV5-4; TRBD2 matches at 7 bases. The V gene's germline CDR1 is SGHNT and CDR2 YYREEE (reference sequence). Trimming took 5 bases from V and 0 from J; bases not matched to a gene: 8. CDR3 length: 16 residues. The CDR3 DNA reads TGTGCCAGCAGGTCCTCGCGGGGGAGCTCCTACAATGAGCAGTTCTTC. Translated: CASRSSRGSSYNEQFF.

V and J are TRBV30 and TRBJ2-5; D might be TRBD1 (6 bases). This CDR3 is built from 13 residues. CDR1 is GTSNPN and CDR2 is SVGIG in the germline V gene (reference sequence). Trimming took off 5 bases at V and 6 bases at J, with 16 bases between the two ends. The CDR3 nucleotides read TGTGCCTGGGAACCGGGACAAGGGAAGACCCAGTACTTC. It yields the protein CAWEPGQGKTQYF. Complete variable domain (other parts from reference TRBV30 and TRBJ2-5): SQTIHQWPATLVQPVGSPLSLECTVEGTSNPNLYWYRQAAGRGLQLLFYSVGIGQISSEVPQNLSASRPQDRQFILSSKKLLLSDSGFYLCAWEPGQGKTQYFGPGTRLLVL.

The V gene is TRBV5-4, the J gene TRBJ2-3; D is perhaps TRBD2 (5 bases). V was trimmed by 4 bases and J by 1 base, leaving 10 bases between them. The germline gives CDR1 SGHNT, CDR2 YYREEE (reference sequence). The CDR3 length is 14 residues. The CDR3 DNA sequence: TGTGCCAGCAGCCGGGATGCTGGCACAGATACGCAGTATTTT. Translating it yields CASSRDAGTDTQYF.

The rearrangement joins TRBV5-6 to TRBJ2-2, with TRBD1 matching 10 bases. In germline, CDR1 is SGHDT, CDR2 YYEEEE. V lost 0 bases to trimming and J lost 3 bases; unmatched junction nucleotides: 5. This CDR3 region has 17 residues. CDR3 sequence: CASSLGQGAMDTGELFF. CDR3 sequence (DNA): TGTGCCAGCAGCTTGGGACAGGGGGCGATGGACACCGGGGAGCTGTTTTTT.

The chain links TRBV7-8 to TRBJ1-1; the match to TRBD1 covers 12 bases. Germline assignment: CDR1 SGHVS and CDR2 FQNEAQ. V shed 7 bases, J shed 3 bases, and the junction held 3 bases outside the gene matches. The CDR3 sequence is 14 residues long. CDR3 nucleotide sequence: TGTGCCAGCACGGGACAGGGGGCGGACACTGAAGCTTTCTTT. Protein product: CASTGQGADTEAFF.

The chain couples TRBV20-1 to TRBJ1-1, with 7 bases lining up with TRBD1. The CDR3 has 11 residues. The germline V gene encodes CDR1 DFQATT and CDR2 SNEGSKA (reference sequence). With 6 bases clipped from V and 5 bases from J, the junction kept 3 bases outside the gene matches. DNA of the CDR3: TGCAGTGCCACCAGGGGGACTGAAGCTTTCTTT. Translating gives CSATRGTEAFF.

This clone has more than one count but fewer than ten. The chain couples TRBV29-1 to TRBJ1-2; possibly TRBD1 for D (6 bases). V was trimmed by 4 bases and J by 8 bases, leaving 17 bases between them. The germline gives CDR1 SQVTM, CDR2 ANQGSEA. This CDR3 has 13 amino acids. In nucleotides, the CDR3 is TGCAGCGTTGCAGGGGACCGAACGGGGGGCTACACCTTC. It is translated as CSVAGDRTGGYTF. Using reference TRBV29-1 and TRBJ1-2 for the parts outside the CDR3, the full variable domain is SAVISQKPSRDICQRGTSLTIQCQVDSQVTMMFWYRQQPGQSLTLIATANQGSEATYESGFVIDKFPISRPNLTFSTLTVSNMSPEDSSIYLCSVAGDRTGGYTFGSGTRLTVV.

The chain employs TRBV28 and TRBJ2-5, with D possibly being TRBD2 (6 bases). The CDR3 is made up of 13 amino acids. The germline V gene encodes CDR1 MDHEN and CDR2 SYDVKM. Trimming removed 4 bases from V and 2 bases from J, with 8 bases in between. CDR3 in amino acids: CASSSGRQETQYF. DNA for the CDR3: TGTGCCAGCAGTTCAGGGAGGCAAGAGACCCAGTACTTC.

This chain uses TRBV2 with TRBJ1-6; D is undetermined. Looked up from germline, CDR1 is SNHLY and CDR2 is FYNNEI. There are 14 residues in the CDR3. Trimming removed 8 bases at V and 4 bases at J, with 12 bases between. CDR3 nucleotides: TGTGCCAGCGGAGCGCTCCGATATAATTCACCCCTCCACTTT. Amino acid sequence: CASGALRYNSPLHF.

The chain couples TRBV5-6 to TRBJ2-5; possible D gene TRBD1, 6 bases. The CDR3 contains 14 residues. V lost 0 bases, J lost 7 bases, and 13 bases lay in between. Germline CDR1 and CDR2: SGHDT and YYEEEE. CDR3 amino acids: CASSLGQGSGTQYF. The CDR3 DNA reads TGTGCCAGCAGCTTGGGGCAGGGGAGCGGGACCCAGTACTTC.

The chain joins TRBV5-1 to TRBJ1-3; no definite D call. Germline CDR1 is SGHRS and CDR2 is YFSETQ. There are 15 residues in the CDR3. V lost 0 bases to trimming and J lost 4 bases, with 11 bases between them. As DNA, the CDR3 is TGCGCCAGCAGCTTGGACGTCGGAGGCGGAAACACCATATATTTT. This gives the protein CASSLDVGGGNTIYF.

The rearrangement uses TRBV7-2 and TRBJ2-3; possibly TRBD2 for D (7 bases). Trimming shortened V by 1 base and J by 4 bases, and 15 bases separated the two germline ends. The germline CDR1 and CDR2 sequences are SGHTA and FQGNSA. The CDR3 length is 16 residues. CDR3 region: CASSLELGGGPDTQYF. CDR3 nucleotide sequence: TGTGCCAGCAGCTTAGAGTTAGGGGGGGGGCCAGATACGCAGTATTTT.

This clone was found once. The chain carries TRBV5-1 and TRBJ2-3, with D tentatively TRBD2 (6 bases). The CDR3 covers 15 residues. Germline V gene sequence: CDR1 SGHRS, CDR2 YFSETQ. V lost 2 bases and J 2 bases, leaving 12 bases between the germline ends. The CDR3 spells CASSFAGQFTDTQYF. The CDR3 DNA reads TGCGCCAGCAGCTTTGCGGGGCAATTCACAGATACGCAGTATTTT.

This clone has a handful of counts. The rearrangement joins TRBV3-1 (or the pseudogene TRBV3-2) to TRBJ2-7, with TRBD2 matching 9 bases. After removal of 0 bases from V and 0 bases from J, the junction contained 9 bases not matched to a gene. The CDR3 is made up of 18 amino acids. Germline V gene lookup returns CDR1 LGHDT and CDR2 YNNKEL (reference sequence). CDR3 protein: CASSQDPTPGLASYEQYF. The CDR3 bases are TGTGCCAGCAGCCAAGATCCGACTCCGGGACTAGCCTCCTACGAGCAGTACTTC.

The chain links TRBV20-1 to TRBJ2-1, with 10 positions matching TRBD2. After removal of 3 bases from V and 1 base from J, the junction contained 9 bases not matched to a gene. The CDR3 extends over 17 amino acids. Germline V gene lookup returns CDR1 DFQATT and CDR2 SNEGSKA (reference sequence). CDR3 region: CSASALAGVQSYNEQFF. DNA of the CDR3: TGCAGTGCTAGTGCCCTAGCGGGGGTCCAGTCCTACAATGAGCAGTTCTTC.

CDR3 bases: TGTGCCAGCAGTAGAGACGGACAATATGGCTACACCTTC. This gives the protein CASSRDGQYGYTF. The chain combines TRBV6-4 with TRBJ1-2; possible D gene TRBD1, 5 bases. Trimming pared 5 bases from V and 5 bases from J, leaving 12 bases between. The CDR3 runs 13 residues. CDR1 and CDR2 (germline): MRHNA, SNTAGT.

J is TRBJ2-7 and V is TRBV6-2 or TRBV6-3; D not certain. The V and J ends lost 5 bases and 3 bases respectively, with 8 bases between them. Germline lookup yields CDR1 MNHEY and CDR2 SVGEGT. This CDR3 spans 12 amino acids. The chain's CDR3 is CASSPLNYEQYF. DNA of the CDR3: TGTGCCAGCAGTCCGCTAAACTACGAGCAGTACTTC.

This sequence joins TRBV6-6 and TRBJ2-3; D is ambiguous. The CDR3 covers 13 residues. The V gene lost 0 bases and the J gene lost 6 bases, with 7 bases spanning the gap. Germline CDR1 is MNHNY and CDR2 is SVGAGI (reference sequence). The CDR3: CASSYSSLDTQYF. CDR3 sequence (DNA): TGTGCCAGCAGTTACTCGAGCCTGGATACGCAGTATTTT.

This chain joins TRBV6-5 and TRBJ1-3; 7 bases agree with TRBD1. Germline V lookup: CDR1 MNHEY, CDR2 SVGAGI. The V and J ends lost 8 bases and 2 bases, in that order; junction bases with no gene match: 6. The CDR3 totals 14 residues. The CDR3: CASHQGDAGNTIYF. As DNA, the CDR3 is TGTGCCAGCCATCAGGGGGACGCTGGAAACACCATATATTTT.

V gene TRBV4-3 combines with J gene TRBJ1-4, with no clear D. V lost 0 bases, J lost 6 bases, and 14 bases lay in between. CDR1 is LGHNA, CDR2 YSLEER, per germline. The CDR3 loop spans 16 amino acids. The CDR3 nucleotides are TGCGCCAGCAGCCAAGAAAGAGCTGAGCCGTATGAAAAACTGTTTTTT. It translates to CASSQERAEPYEKLFF.